This TCR beta chain was found in a study of cytomegalovirus exposure and HLA in healthy donors. Study results and limitations: Most observed TCR sequences were rare, whereas some public TCRs were detected in many donors. In vitro assays verified that three CMV-associated chains recognized CMV antigens specifically. The classifier was said to identify cytomegalovirus status with high specificity and sensitivity.

Here immunoSEQ multiplex PCR was the method, and the copy in TCRdb shows in-frame clones only, minus some. Among some 150,000 clones, over 80% were seen once, and the ten largest hold 4.5%. Germline V gene lookup returns CDR1 SGHTS and CDR2 YDEGEE. The length of the CDR3 is 17 residues. Trimming cost V 2 bases and J 7 bases, with 24 bases left between them. In its sample, this clone was seen once. The antigen is undetermined. The source is a man aged 18 to 35 in good health and CMV-seropositive. This sequence joins TRBV5-8 and TRBJ1-1; D is possibly TRBD1 (6 bases). Sequencing input: PBMCs. CDR3 sequence: CASSFTPQGLRIDEAFF. The DNA for the CDR3 is TGTGCCAGCAGCTTTACACCGCAGGGGCTCCGAATTGATGAAGCTTTCTTT. Full variable domain (rest looked up from reference TRBV5-8 and TRBJ1-1): EAGVTQSPTHLIKTRGQQATLRCSPISGHTSVYWYQQALGLGLQFLLWYDEGEERNRGNFPPRFSGRQFPNYSSELNVNALELEDSALYLCASSFTPQGLRIDEAFFGQGTRLTVV.